Only a few counts were recorded for the clone carrying this T cell receptor (beta chain). The junction and the germline gene differ at one end; a read error may be behind it. The sample is drawn from a study of blood T cells in healthy people across ages. Germline CDR1 reads SGHRS; CDR2 reads YFSETQ. This CDR3 is built from 12 residues. Healthy Caucasians from Russia aged about 6 to 95 served as donors. Sample-barcoded 5' priming and a J-beta primer mix drove a second PCR of roughly 7 to 11 cycles. Each CDR3 protein gets one entry after TCRdb re-called the 5' RACE reads with MiXCR. Found here are roughly 1,300,000 distinct CDR3 sequences, around 55% of them singletons; the top ten hold about 6.7%.

The rearrangement joins TRBV5-1 to TRBJ2-1; no definite D call. The TCR was taken from a man aged 18 to 30 in good health. The sequenced material came from blood. The CDR3 sequence is CASSLSADEQFF. The CDR3 region has the DNA TGTGCCAGCAGCTTATCGGCGGATGAGCAGTTCTTC. The variable domain in full, with the rest retrieved from reference TRBV5-1 and TRBJ2-1, is KAGVTQTPRYLIKTRGQQVTLSCSPISGHRSVSWYQQTPGQGLQFLFEYFSETQRNKGNFPGRFSGRQFSNSRSEMNVSTLELGDSALYLCASSLSADEQFFGPGTRLTVL.